This entry concerns a single T cell receptor beta chain. Its specificity is unknown. Per germline, CDR1 SGHTA and CDR2 FQGNSA. Trimming removed 4 bases from V and 2 bases from J, with 15 bases in between. CDR3 length: 15 residues. These data come from a study of T-cell reconstitution after alpha-beta-depleted transplantation in children. Unique molecular identifiers were incorporated when the TCRbeta library was constructed. TCRdb re-called the PCR reads through MiXCR, storing one row per CDR3 protein. The sample yields 300,000 to 350,000 distinct CDR3 sequences, roughly 25% seen once. Study-level results: Reports say that about two months after transplant, the alpha-beta T cells came out of several hundred graft clones that had expanded. The authors attributed T-cell counts and diversity one year after transplant mostly to newly produced T cells. Some patients showed high day-60 TCRbeta diversity, which derived from surviving recipient T cells and thymic progenitors.

The receptor comes from a male patient younger than 18 who had a stem cell transplant for acute lymphoblastic leukemia, so the T cells may come from the graft donor. J is TRBJ2-7 and V is TRBV7-2; either TRBD1 or TRBD2 may fit D (5 bases each). Sequences were derived from PBMCs, mostly from graft donor cells, sampled 180 days after TCRalphabeta/CD19-depleted stem cell transplant. The CDR3 sequence is CASSSPGDLTYEQYF. The CDR3 DNA sequence: TGTGCCAGCAGCTCCCCCGGGGACCTGACCTACGAGCAGTACTTC.